Following are 10 T cell receptor beta chains from one sample sequenced in a study of spatial heterogeneity in lung cancer. TCRdb re-analysed the 5' RACE reads in MiXCR, keeping a single row per CDR3 protein. The table lists 9,500 to 11,000 distinct CDR3 sequences, approximately 6.3% of them singletons, with approximately 30% in the top ten. The time point is: sample taken at primary tumor resection. The sample was PBMCs, taken at surgery. The receptors were sampled from a male donor with early-stage non-small cell lung cancer.

This clonotype showed up many times. V gene TRBV20-1 combines with J gene TRBJ2-3; unclear D gene. Germline V lookup: CDR1 DFQATT, CDR2 SNEGSKA (reference sequence). Trimming pared 0 bases from V and 1 base from J, leaving 11 bases between. CDR3 length equals 15 residues. The CDR3 protein is CSARDRVSGTDTQYF. The CDR3 DNA reads TGCAGTGCTAGAGATCGCGTATCGGGCACAGATACGCAGTATTTT.

By sample fraction, this clonotype is medium-sized. The V gene is TRBV9, the J gene TRBJ2-2; D uncertain. Germline CDR1 SGDLS, CDR2 YYNGEE. CDR3 length: 12 amino acids. V lost 2 bases to trimming and J lost 5 bases, with 4 bases between them. For the CDR3, the DNA is TGTGCCAGCAGCGTGGGGACCGGGGAGCTGTTTTTT. Translating gives CASSVGTGELFF.

V gene TRBV6-2 or TRBV6-3 combines with J gene TRBJ2-4, with D possibly TRBD1 on 5 matching bases. V was cut by 0 bases and J by 7 bases, with 13 bases left in between. Germline assignment: CDR1 MNHEY and CDR2 SVGEGT. The CDR3 contains 15 residues. The CDR3 bases are TGTGCCAGCAGTTACTCGCAGGGCCCCTTTAACATTCAGTACTTC. It yields the protein CASSYSQGPFNIQYF.

This clonotype occurred many times. The rearrangement joins TRBV20-1 to TRBJ1-2; 10 nucleotides align to TRBD1. After removal of 3 bases from V and 6 bases from J, the junction contained 10 bases not matched to a gene. Germline loops: CDR1 DFQATT, CDR2 SNEGSKA (reference sequence). The CDR3 spans 15 residues. The CDR3 region has the DNA TGCAGTGCTAGTAGCGGACAGGGGGTTCTAGATGGCTACACCTTC. Amino acid sequence: CSASSGQGVLDGYTF.

This chain links TRBV20-1 with TRBJ1-1; 7 positions agree with TRBD1. Germline trimming cut 6 bases from V and 4 bases from J; bases unmatched to any gene: 11. CDR3 length: 14 amino acids. CDR1 is DFQATT and CDR2 is SNEGSKA in the germline V gene (reference sequence). CDR3 coding DNA: TGCAGTGCAGCTACCGACAGGGTGAGCACTGAAGCTTTCTTT. Protein product: CSAATDRVSTEAFF.

This chain links TRBV6-1 with TRBJ1-5, with 7 bases that match TRBD1. The V gene end was trimmed by 2 bases and the J gene end by 7 bases; junction bases not matched to a gene: 8. This CDR3 region has 15 residues. The germline V gene encodes CDR1 MNHNS and CDR2 SASEGT. The CDR3 sequence: CASSEIQGFLQPQHF. The DNA of the CDR3 is TGTGCCAGCAGTGAAATACAGGGGTTTTTACAGCCCCAGCATTTT.

This clonotype was found many times. The CDR3 coding sequence is TGTGCCAGCAGTTCCGGGACAGTGCGCTATAATTCACCCCTCCACTTT. It encodes CASSSGTVRYNSPLHF. This chain links TRBV6-5 with TRBJ1-6; 7 bases are a match to TRBD1. Looked up from germline, CDR1 is MNHEY and CDR2 is SVGAGI. This CDR3 comprises 16 residues. The junction had 6 bases not matched to a gene; V was cut back by 4 bases and J by 3 bases.

This clonotype occurred many times. The V gene is TRBV2, the J gene TRBJ2-7, with 9 bases identical to TRBD1. Germline V gene lookup returns CDR1 SNHLY and CDR2 FYNNEI. Trimming at V came to 7 bases and at J to 4 bases, leaving 8 bases not matched to a gene. The CDR3 totals 14 residues. The CDR3 reads CASTAGTGSYEQYF. The CDR3 region has the DNA TGTGCCAGCACTGCCGGGACAGGGTCTTACGAGCAGTACTTC. The full variable domain, completed using reference TRBV2 and TRBJ2-7, is EPEVTQTPSHQVTQMGQEVILRCVPISNHLYFYWYRQILGQKVEFLVSFYNNEISEKSEIFDDQFSVERPDGSNFTLKIRSTKLEDSAMYFCASTAGTGSYEQYFGPGTRLTVT.

This clonotype occurred many times. V and J are TRBV7-2 and TRBJ2-3; no firm D call. The CDR3 consists of 14 residues. Looked up from germline, CDR1 is SGHTA and CDR2 is FQGNSA. V was cut by 3 bases and J by 4 bases, with 11 bases left in between. The CDR3 DNA is TGTGCCAGCAGCTTTGATGCCCCCCCAGATACGCAGTATTTT. Translated, it gives CASSFDAPPDTQYF.

This clonotype has a count of ten or more. V gene TRBV4-1 combines with J gene TRBJ1-5; no clear D. Trimming took 2 bases from V and 0 from J, leaving 2 bases between them. CDR1 and CDR2 from the germline V gene are MGHRA and YSYEKL. This CDR3 comprises 13 residues. The CDR3 region is CASSQNSNQPQHF. DNA of the CDR3: TGCGCCAGCAGCCAAAATAGCAATCAGCCCCAGCATTTT.